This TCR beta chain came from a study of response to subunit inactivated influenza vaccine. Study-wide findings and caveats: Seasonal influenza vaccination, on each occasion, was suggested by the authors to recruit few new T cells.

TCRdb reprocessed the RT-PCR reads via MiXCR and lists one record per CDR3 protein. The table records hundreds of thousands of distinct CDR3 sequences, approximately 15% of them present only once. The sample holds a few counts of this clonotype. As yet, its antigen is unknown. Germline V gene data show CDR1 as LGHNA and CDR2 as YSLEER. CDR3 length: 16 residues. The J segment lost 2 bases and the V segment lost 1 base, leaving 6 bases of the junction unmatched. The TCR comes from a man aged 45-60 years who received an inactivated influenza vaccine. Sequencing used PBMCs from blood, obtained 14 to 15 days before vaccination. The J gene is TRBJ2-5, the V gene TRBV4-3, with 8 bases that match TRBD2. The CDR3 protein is CASSQGIGGGQETQYF. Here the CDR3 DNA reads TGCGCCAGCAGCCAAGGAATCGGCGGGGGGCAAGAGACCCAGTACTTC.